The rows below give T cell receptor beta chains drawn from one sample of a study of cytomegalovirus exposure and HLA in healthy donors. This table comes from immunoSEQ multiplex PCR, and its TCRdb copy is limited to in-frame clones, with some not included. The sample holds 150,000 to 200,000 clones. The sequenced material came from PBMCs. All receptors come from a young man in good health and CMV-seronegative. The CDR3 runs from the conserved cysteine through the conserved F or W. D genes are given only for firm matches.

J gene | V gene | D gene | CDR3 protein | CDR3 DNA
TRBJ2-7 | TRBV12-5 | TRBD1 | CASVSQDRGVDEQYF | TGTGCTAGTGTCTCCCAGGACAGGGGGGTCGACGAGCAGTACTTC
TRBJ1-1 | TRBV6-5 | TRBD1 | CASSYSNRGAAFF | TGTGCCAGCAGTTACTCAAACAGGGGAGCAGCTTTCTTT
TRBJ1-2 | TRBV7-3 | TRBD1 | CASSRGPGYGYTF | TGTGCCAGCAGCAGGGGGCCTGGGTATGGCTACACCTTC
TRBJ2-5 | TRBV18 | NA | CASSPQSGPDQETQYF | TGTGCCAGCTCACCTCAATCAGGGCCAGACCAAGAGACCCAGTACTTC
TRBJ2-1 | TRBV4-2 | NA | CASSQDSGSYNEQFF | TGTGCCAGCAGCCAAGATAGCGGATCCTACAATGAGCAGTTCTTC
TRBJ2-7 | TRBV18 | NA | CASSLRAQATYEQYF | TGTGCCAGCTCCCTCCGAGCCCAAGCCACCTACGAGCAGTACTTC
TRBJ2-1 | TRBV10-3 | TRBD2 | CAISETWTSGRNAYNEQFF | TGTGCCATCAGCGAAACCTGGACTAGCGGGAGGAACGCCTACAATGAGCAGTTCTTC
TRBJ2-3 | TRBV9 | TRBD2 | CASSTTSGETDTQYF | TGTGCCAGCAGCACCACTAGCGGGGAGACAGATACGCAGTATTTT
TRBJ2-1 | TRBV5-1 | TRBD2 | CASSARGYEQFF | TGCGCCAGCAGCGCGCGGGGGTATGAGCAGTTCTTC
TRBJ2-5 | TRBV6-1 | NA | CASSEAPGTQYF | TGTGCCAGCAGTGAAGCCCCGGGGACCCAGTACTTC
TRBJ2-3 | TRBV9 | NA | CASSVASDTQYF | TGTGCCAGCAGCGTAGCTAGTGATACGCAGTATTTT
TRBJ2-3 | TRBV25-1 | TRBD1 | CAAQGKADTQYF | TGTGCCGCACAGGGGAAGGCAGATACGCAGTATTTT
TRBJ1-2 | TRBV18 | NA | CASSPGSNYGYTF | TGTGCCAGCTCACCCGGGAGTAACTATGGCTACACCTTC
TRBJ2-3 | TRBV10-2 | TRBD2 | CASSGGTTRRDTQYF | TGCGCCAGCAGTGGGGGGACTACTCGGAGAGATACGCAGTATTTT
TRBJ2-7 | TRBV7-8 | NA | CASSLGQGSSYEQYF | TGTGCCAGCAGCTTGGGCCAGGGGAGCTCCTACGAGCAGTACTTC